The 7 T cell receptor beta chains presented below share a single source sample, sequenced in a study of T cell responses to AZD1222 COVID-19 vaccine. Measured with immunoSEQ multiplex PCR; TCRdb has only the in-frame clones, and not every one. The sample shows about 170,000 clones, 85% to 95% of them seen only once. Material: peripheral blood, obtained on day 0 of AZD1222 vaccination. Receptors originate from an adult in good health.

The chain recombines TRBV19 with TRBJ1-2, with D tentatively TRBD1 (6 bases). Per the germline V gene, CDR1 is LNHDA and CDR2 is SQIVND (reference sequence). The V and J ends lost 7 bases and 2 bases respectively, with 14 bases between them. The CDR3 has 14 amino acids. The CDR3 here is CASTPGEANYGYTF. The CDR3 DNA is TGTGCCAGTACCCCAGGGGAAGCGAACTATGGCTACACCTTC. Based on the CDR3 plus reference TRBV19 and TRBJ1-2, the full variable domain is DGGITQSPKYLFRKEGQNVTLSCEQNLNHDAMYWYRQDPGQGLRLIYYSQIVNDFQKGDIAEGYSVSREKKESFPLTVTSAQKNPTAFYLCASTPGEANYGYTFGSGTRLTVV.

The CDR3 region is CASSLQGIYGYTF. In DNA form, the CDR3 reads TGTGCCAGCAGTTTACAAGGGATTTATGGCTACACCTTC. The chain couples TRBV12-3 or TRBV12-4 to TRBJ1-2; D not certain. CDR3 length equals 13 residues. The germline V and J ends were trimmed by 2 bases and 5 bases, with 9 bases remaining between them.

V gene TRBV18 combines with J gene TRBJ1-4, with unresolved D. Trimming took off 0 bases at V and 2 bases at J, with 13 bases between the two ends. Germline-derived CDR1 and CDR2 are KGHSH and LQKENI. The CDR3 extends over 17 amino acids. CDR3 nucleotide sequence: TGTGCCAGCTCACCACCGCGGGGAGAGGATACTAATGAAAAACTGTTTTTT. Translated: CASSPPRGEDTNEKLFF.

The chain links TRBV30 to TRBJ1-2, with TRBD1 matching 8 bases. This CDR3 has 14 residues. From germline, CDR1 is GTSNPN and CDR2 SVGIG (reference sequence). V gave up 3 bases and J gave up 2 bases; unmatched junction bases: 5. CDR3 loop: CAWSTGQANYGYTF. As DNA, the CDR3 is TGTGCCTGGAGCACGGGACAGGCAAACTATGGCTACACCTTC.

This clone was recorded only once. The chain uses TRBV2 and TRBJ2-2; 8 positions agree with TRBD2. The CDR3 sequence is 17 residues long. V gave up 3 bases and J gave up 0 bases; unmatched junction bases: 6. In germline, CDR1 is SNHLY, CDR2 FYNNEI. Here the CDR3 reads CASSETQREPNTGELFF. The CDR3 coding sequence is TGTGCCAGCAGTGAGACCCAGCGGGAGCCGAACACCGGGGAGCTGTTTTTT.

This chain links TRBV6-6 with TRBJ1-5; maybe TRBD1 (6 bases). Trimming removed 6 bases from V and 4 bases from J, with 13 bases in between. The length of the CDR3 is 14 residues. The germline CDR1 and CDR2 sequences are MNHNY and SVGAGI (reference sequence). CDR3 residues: CASSTGHQNQPQHF. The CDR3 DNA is TGTGCCAGCAGCACGGGACACCAAAATCAGCCCCAGCATTTT.

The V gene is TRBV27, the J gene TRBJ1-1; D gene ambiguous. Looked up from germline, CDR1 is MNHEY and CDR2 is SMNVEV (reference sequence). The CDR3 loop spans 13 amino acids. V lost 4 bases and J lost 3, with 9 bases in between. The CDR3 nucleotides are TGTGCCAGCAGTTCCGATATGGACACTGAAGCTTTCTTT. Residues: CASSSDMDTEAFF.